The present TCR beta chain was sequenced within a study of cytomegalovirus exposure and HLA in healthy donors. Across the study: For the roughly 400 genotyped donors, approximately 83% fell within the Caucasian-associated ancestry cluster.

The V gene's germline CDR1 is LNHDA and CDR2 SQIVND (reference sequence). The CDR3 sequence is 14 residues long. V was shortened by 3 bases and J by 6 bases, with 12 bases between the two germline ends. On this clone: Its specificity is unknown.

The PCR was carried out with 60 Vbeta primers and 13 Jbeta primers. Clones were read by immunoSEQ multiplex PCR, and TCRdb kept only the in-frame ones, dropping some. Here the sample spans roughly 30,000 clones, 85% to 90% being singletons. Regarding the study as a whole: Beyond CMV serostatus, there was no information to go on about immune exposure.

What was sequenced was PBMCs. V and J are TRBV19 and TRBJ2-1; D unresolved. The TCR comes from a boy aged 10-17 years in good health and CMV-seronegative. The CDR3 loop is CASSISKVGNEQFF. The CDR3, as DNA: TGTGCCAGTAGTATTAGCAAGGTTGGCAATGAGCAGTTCTTC.